This TCR beta chain comes out of a study of sequential checkpoint blockade in melanoma. Background on the study: Each arm's sequence ended with maintenance nivolumab. TCRbeta immunosequencing was performed on DNA from 91 pretreatment melanoma tumor samples.

This CDR3 has 15 amino acids. Germline CDR1 is SGDLS and CDR2 is YYNGEE. With 3 bases removed from V and 0 bases from J, the gap between germline ends came to 12 bases. Sample treatment: randomized to nivolumab then ipilimumab (arm A) or the reverse (arm B). None of the patients previously received DNA-damaging chemotherapy. This clone came up many times. The assay was immunoSEQ multiplex PCR, and TCRdb's table has in-frame clones only and misses some. The profile covers 5,500 to 6,500 clones, with 25% to 30% appearing a single time and 8.1% taken by the ten largest. This specimen was tumor tissue (inferred from file names), taken from a patient given nivolumab and ipilimumab in sequence. The chain has TRBV9 and TRBJ1-2; D is perhaps TRBD1 (5 bases). The receptor comes from a human donor with melanoma. The CDR3 DNA reads as TGTGCCAGCAGCGGACCAGCAGGGCCTAACTATGGCTACACCTTC. This gives the protein CASSGPAGPNYGYTF.